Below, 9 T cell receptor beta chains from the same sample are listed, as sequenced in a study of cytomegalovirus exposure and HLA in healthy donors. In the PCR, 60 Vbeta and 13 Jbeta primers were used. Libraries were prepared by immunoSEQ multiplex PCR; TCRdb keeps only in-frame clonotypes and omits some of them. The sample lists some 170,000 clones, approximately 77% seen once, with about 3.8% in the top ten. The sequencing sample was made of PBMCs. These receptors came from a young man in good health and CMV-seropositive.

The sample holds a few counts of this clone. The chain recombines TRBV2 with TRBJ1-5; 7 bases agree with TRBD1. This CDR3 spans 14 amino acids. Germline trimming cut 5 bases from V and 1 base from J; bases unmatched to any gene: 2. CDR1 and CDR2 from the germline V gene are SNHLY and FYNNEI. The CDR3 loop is CASSPGQSNQPQHF. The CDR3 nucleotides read TGTGCCAGCAGTCCGGGACAGAGCAATCAGCCCCAGCATTTT. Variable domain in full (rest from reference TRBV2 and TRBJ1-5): EPEVTQTPSHQVTQMGQEVILRCVPISNHLYFYWYRQILGQKVEFLVSFYNNEISEKSEIFDDQFSVERPDGSNFTLKIRSTKLEDSAMYFCASSPGQSNQPQHFGDGTRLSIL.

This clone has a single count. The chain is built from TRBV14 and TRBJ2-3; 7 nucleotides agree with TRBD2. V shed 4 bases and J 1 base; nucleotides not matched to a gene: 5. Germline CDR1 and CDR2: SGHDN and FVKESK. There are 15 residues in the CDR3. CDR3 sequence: CASSRRGDRTDTQYF. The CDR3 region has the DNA TGTGCCAGCAGCCGACGGGGGGACCGCACAGATACGCAGTATTTT.

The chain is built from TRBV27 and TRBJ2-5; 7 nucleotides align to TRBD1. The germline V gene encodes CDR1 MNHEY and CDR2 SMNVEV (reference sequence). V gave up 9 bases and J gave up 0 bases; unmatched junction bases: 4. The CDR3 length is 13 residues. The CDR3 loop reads CASKGANQETQYF. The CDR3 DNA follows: TGTGCCAGTAAGGGGGCTAACCAAGAGACCCAGTACTTC.

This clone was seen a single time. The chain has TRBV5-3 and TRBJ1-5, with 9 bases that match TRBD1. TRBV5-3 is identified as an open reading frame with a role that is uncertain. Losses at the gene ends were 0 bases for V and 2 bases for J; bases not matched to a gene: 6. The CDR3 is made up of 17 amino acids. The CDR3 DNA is TGTGCCAGAAGCTTGGCAAACAGGGGGCCGGGCAATCAGCCCCAGCATTTT. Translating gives CARSLANRGPGNQPQHF.

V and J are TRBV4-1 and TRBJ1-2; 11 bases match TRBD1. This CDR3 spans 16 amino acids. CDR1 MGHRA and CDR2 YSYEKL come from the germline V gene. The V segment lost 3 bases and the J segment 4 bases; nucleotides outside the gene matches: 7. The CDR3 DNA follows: TGCGCCAGCAGCCATCCAGGGACAGGGGGGATCTATGGCTACACCTTC. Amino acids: CASSHPGTGGIYGYTF.

The CDR3 is CASSPFDDRAGANVLTF. Here the CDR3 DNA reads TGTGCCAGCTCACCGTTCGACGACAGGGCCGGGGCCAACGTCCTGACTTTC. V gene TRBV18 combines with J gene TRBJ2-6, with 7 bases fitting TRBD1. Germline CDR1 KGHSH, CDR2 LQKENI. CDR3 size: 17 residues. V lost 3 bases, J lost 4 bases, and 9 bases stayed unmatched.

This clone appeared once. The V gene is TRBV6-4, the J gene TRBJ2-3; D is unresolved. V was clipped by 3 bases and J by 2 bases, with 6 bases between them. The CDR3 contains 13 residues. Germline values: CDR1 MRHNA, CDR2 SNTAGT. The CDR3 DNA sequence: TGTGCCAGCAGTGATGTCCTCACAGATACGCAGTATTTT. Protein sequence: CASSDVLTDTQYF.

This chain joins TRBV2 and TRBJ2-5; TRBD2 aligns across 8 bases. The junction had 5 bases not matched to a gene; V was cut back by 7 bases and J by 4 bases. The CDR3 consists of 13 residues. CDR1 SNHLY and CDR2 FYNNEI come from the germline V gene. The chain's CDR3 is CASMRGVVETQYF. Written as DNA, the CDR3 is TGTGCCAGCATGCGGGGGGTTGTAGAGACCCAGTACTTC.

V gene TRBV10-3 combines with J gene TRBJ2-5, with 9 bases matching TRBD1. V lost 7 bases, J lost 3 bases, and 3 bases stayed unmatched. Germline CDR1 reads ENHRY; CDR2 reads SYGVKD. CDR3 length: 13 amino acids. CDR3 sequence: CAIKRDREETQYF. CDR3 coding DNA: TGTGCCATCAAAAGGGACAGGGAAGAGACCCAGTACTTC.